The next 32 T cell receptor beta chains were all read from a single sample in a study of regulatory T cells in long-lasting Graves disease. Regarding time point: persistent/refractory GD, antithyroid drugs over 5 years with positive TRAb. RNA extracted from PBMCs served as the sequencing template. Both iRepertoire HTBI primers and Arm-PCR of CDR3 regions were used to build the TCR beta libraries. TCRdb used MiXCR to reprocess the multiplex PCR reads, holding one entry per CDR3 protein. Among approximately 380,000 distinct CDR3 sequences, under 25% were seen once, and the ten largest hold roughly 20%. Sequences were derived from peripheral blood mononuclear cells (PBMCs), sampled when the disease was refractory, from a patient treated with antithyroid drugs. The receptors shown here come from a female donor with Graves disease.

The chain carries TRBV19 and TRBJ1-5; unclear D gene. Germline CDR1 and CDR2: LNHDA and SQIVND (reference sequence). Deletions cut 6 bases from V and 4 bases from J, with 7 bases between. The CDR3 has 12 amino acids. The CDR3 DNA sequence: TGTGCCAGTAGGGATGCGAATCAGCCCCAGCATTTT. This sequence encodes CASRDANQPQHF.

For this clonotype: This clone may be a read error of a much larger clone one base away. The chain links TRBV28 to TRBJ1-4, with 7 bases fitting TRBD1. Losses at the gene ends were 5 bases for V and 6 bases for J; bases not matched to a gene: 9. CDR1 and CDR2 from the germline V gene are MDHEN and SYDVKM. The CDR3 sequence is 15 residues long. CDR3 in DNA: TGTGCCAGCAGTAGGGGGCCTACGTTATATGAAAAACTGTTTTTT. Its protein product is CASSRGPTLYEKLFF.

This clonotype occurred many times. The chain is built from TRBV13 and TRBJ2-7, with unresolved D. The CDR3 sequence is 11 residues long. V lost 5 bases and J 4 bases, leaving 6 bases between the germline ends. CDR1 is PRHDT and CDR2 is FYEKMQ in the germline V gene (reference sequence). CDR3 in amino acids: CASSTNYEQYF. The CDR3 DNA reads TGTGCCAGCAGCACAAATTACGAGCAGTACTTC.

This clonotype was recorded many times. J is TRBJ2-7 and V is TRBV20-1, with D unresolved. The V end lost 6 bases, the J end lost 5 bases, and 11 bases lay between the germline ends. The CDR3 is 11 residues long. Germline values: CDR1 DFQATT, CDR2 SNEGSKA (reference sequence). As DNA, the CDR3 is TGCAGTGCCAAAGCGAAGAACGAGCAGTACTTC. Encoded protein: CSAKAKNEQYF.

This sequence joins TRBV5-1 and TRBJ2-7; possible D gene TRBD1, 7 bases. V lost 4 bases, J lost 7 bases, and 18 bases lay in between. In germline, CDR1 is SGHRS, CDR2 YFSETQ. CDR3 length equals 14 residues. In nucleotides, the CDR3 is TGCGCCAGCAGCCCGGTGGCAGGGGGAGGTGAGCAGTACTTC. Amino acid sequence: CASSPVAGGGEQYF. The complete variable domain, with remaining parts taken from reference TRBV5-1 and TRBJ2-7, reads KAGVTQTPRYLIKTRGQQVTLSCSPISGHRSVSWYQQTPGQGLQFLFEYFSETQRNKGNFPGRFSGRQFSNSRSEMNVSTLELGDSALYLCASSPVAGGGEQYFGPGTRLTVT.

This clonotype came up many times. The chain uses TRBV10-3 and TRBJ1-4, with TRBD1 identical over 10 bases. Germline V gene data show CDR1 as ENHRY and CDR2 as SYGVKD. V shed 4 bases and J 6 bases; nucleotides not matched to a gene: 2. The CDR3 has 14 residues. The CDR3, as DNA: TGTGCCATCAGTGCCGGGACAGGGGATGAAAAACTGTTTTTT. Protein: CAISAGTGDEKLFF.

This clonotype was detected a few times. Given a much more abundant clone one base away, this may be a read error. CDR3 protein: CASSMSGNTEAFF. The CDR3, as DNA: TGTGCCAGTAGTATGTCAGGGAACACTGAAGCTTTCTTT. The V call is TRBV19, the J call TRBJ1-1; D is unclear. The CDR3 has 13 amino acids. Trimming left V 3 bases short and J 1 base short, with 6 bases between. Germline CDR1 is LNHDA and CDR2 is SQIVND (reference sequence).

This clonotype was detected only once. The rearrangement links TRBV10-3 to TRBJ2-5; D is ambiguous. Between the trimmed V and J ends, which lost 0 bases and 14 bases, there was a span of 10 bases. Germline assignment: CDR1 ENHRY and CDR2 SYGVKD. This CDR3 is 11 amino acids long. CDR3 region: CAISESGPFYF. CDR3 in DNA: TGTGCCATCAGTGAGTCTGGCCCATTTTACTTC.

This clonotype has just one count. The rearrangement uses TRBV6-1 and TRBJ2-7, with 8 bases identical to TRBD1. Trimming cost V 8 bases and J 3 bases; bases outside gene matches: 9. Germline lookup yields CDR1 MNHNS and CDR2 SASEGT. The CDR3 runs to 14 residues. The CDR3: CASSAQGAFYEQYF. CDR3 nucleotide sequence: TGTGCCAGCTCAGCGCAGGGGGCTTTCTACGAGCAGTACTTC.

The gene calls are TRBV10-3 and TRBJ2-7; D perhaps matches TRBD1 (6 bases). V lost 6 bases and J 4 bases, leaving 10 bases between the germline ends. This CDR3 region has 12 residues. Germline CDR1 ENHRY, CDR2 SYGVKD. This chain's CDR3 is CAIRGQSYEQYF. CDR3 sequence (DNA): TGTGCCATCAGAGGACAGTCTTACGAGCAGTACTTC.

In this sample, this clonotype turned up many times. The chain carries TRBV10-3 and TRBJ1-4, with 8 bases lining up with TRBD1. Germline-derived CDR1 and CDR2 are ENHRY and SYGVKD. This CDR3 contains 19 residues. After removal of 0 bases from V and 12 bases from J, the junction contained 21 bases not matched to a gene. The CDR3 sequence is CAISESKEAGGPREAELFF. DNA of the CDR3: TGTGCCATCAGTGAGTCGAAAGAGGCAGGGGGCCCGCGAGAGGCGGAACTGTTTTTT.

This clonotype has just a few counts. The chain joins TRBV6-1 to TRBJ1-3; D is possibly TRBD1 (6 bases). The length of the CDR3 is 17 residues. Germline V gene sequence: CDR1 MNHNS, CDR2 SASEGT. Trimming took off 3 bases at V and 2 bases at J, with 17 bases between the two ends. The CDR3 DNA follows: TGTGCCAGCAGTGACGCTCTACTGTGGGGGCCTGGAAACACCATATATTTT. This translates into CASSDALLWGPGNTIYF.

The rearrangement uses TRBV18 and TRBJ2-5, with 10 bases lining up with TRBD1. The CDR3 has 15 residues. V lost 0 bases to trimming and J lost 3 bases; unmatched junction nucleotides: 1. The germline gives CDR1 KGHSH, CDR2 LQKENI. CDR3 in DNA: TGTGCCAGCTCACCACCGACAGGGGGCGAAGAGACCCAGTACTTC. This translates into CASSPPTGGEETQYF.

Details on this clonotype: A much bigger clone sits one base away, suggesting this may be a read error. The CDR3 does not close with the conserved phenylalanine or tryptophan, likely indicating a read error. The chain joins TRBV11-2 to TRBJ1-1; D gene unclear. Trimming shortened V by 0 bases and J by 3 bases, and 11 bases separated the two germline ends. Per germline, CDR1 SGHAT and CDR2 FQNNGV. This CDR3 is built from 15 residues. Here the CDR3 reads CASSLEFSRDTEAFL. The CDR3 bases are TGTGCCAGCAGCTTAGAGTTTTCTAGGGACACTGAAGCTTTCCTT.

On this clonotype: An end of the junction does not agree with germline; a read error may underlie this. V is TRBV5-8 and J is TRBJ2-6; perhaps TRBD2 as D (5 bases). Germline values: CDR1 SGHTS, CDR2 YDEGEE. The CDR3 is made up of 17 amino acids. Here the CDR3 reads CATRTGLFGSGANVLTF. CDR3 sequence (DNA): TGCGCCACCCGGACGGGATTATTTGGCTCTGGGGCCAACGTCCTGACTTTC.

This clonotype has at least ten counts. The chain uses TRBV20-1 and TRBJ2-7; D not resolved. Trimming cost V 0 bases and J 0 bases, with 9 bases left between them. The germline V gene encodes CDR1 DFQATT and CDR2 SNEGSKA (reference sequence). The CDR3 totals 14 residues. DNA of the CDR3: TGCAGTGCTAGAGATGGGTTAGGCTCCTACGAGCAGTACTTC. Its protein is CSARDGLGSYEQYF.

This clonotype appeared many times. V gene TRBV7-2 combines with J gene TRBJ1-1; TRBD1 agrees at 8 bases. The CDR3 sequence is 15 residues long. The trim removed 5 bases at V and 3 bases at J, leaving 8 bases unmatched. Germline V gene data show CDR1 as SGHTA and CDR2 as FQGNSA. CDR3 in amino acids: CASSQQGVGDTEAFF. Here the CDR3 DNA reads TGTGCCAGCAGCCAACAGGGGGTAGGGGACACTGAAGCTTTCTTT.

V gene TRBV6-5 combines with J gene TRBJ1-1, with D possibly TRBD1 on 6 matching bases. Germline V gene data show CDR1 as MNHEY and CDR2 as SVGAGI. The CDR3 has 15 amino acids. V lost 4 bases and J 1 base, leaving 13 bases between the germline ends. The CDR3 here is CASSSPTQGNTEAFF. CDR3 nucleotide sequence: TGTGCCAGCAGTTCTCCAACACAGGGGAACACTGAAGCTTTCTTT.

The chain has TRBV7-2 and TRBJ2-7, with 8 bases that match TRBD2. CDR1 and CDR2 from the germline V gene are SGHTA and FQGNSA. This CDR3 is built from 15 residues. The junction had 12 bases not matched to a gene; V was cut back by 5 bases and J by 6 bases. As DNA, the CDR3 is TGTGCCAGCAGCCCGTCTAGCGGGCGTACGGCCGAGCAGTACTTC. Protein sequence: CASSPSSGRTAEQYF.

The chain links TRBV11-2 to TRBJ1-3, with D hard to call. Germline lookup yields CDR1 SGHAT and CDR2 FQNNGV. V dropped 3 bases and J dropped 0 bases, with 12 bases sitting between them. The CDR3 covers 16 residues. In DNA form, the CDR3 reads TGTGCCAGCAGCTTGGGTCAAAGCCTCTCTGGAAACACCATATATTTT. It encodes CASSLGQSLSGNTIYF.

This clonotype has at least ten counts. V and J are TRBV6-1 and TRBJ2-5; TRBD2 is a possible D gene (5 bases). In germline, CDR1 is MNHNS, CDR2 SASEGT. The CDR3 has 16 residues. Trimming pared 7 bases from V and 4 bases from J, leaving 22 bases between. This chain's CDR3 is CASTTPSDLARETQYF. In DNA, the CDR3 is TGTGCCAGCACCACCCCCTCTGACCTAGCCCGAGAGACCCAGTACTTC.

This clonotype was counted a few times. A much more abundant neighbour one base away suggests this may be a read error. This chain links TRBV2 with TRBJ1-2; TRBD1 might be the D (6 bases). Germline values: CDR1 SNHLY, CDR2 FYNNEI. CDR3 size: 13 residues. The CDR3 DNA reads TGTGCCGGCAGTGAAGGGGGGAACTATGGCTACACCTTC. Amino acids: CAGSEGGNYGYTF.

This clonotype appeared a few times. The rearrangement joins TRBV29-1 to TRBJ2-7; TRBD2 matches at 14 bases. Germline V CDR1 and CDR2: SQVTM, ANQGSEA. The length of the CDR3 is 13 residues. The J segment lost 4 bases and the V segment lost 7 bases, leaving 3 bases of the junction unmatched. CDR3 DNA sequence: TGCAGCGCCGGACTAGCGGGAGGATACGAGCAGTACTTC. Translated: CSAGLAGGYEQYF.

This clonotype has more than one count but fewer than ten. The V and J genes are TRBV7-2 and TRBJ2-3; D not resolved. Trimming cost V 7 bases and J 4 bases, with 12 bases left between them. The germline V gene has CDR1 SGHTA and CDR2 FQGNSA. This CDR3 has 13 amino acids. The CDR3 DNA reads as TGTGCCAGCACCCCGTCTATGGCAGATACGCAGTATTTT. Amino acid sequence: CASTPSMADTQYF.

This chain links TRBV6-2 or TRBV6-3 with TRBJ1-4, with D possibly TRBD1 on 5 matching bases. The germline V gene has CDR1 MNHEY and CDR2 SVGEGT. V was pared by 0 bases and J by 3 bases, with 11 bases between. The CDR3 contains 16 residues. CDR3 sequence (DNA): TGTGCCAGCAGTTACTCCCTGGGGGGGTCTAATGAAAAACTGTTTTTT. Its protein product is CASSYSLGGSNEKLFF.

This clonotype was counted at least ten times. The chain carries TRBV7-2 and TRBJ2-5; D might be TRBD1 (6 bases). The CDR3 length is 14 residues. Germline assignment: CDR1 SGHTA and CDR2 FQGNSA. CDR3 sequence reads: CATSGAGVGETQYF. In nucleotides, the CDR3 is TGTGCTACCTCAGGTGCAGGGGTCGGGGAGACCCAGTACTTC.

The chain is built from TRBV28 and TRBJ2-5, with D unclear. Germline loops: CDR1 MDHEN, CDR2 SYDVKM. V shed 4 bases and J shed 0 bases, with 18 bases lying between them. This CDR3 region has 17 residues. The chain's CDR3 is CASSSFRQLTYQETQYF. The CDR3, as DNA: TGTGCCAGCAGTTCCTTTAGACAACTAACGTACCAAGAGACCCAGTACTTC.

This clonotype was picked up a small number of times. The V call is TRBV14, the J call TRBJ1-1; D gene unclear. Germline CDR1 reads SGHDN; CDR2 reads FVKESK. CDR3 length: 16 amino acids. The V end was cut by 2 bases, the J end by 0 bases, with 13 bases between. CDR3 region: CASSQPGLGLNTEAFF. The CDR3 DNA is TGTGCCAGCAGCCAACCGGGCCTCGGCTTGAACACTGAAGCTTTCTTT.

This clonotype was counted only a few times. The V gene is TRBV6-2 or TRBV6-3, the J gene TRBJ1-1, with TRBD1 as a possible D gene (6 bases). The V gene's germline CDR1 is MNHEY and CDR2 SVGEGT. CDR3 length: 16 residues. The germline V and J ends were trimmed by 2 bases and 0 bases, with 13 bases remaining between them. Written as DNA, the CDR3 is TGTGCCAGCAGTTACCCATGGGGGGGCATGAACACTGAAGCTTTCTTT. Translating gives CASSYPWGGMNTEAFF.

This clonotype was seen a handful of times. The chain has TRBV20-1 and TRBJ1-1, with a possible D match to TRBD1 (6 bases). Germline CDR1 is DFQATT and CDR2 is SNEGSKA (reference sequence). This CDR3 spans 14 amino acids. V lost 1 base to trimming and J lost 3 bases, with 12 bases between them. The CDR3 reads CSARAGTLDTEAFF. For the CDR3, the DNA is TGCAGTGCTAGAGCAGGGACATTGGACACTGAAGCTTTCTTT.

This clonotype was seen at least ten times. In nucleotides, the CDR3 is TGTGCCAGCAGCGCGTCCGGGACAGGGGTCGGTCAGCCCCAGCATTTT. Encoded protein: CASSASGTGVGQPQHF. The V and J genes are TRBV2 and TRBJ1-5, with 10 positions matching TRBD1. The V segment lost 6 bases and the J segment 6 bases; nucleotides outside the gene matches: 11. The length of the CDR3 is 16 residues. Germline V gene data show CDR1 as SNHLY and CDR2 as FYNNEI.

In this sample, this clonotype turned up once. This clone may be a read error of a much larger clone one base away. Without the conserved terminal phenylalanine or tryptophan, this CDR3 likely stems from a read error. CDR3 amino acids: CASSVGGQVPAYGYTS. The CDR3 bases are TGTGCCAGCAGCGTAGGAGGACAGGTTCCCGCTTATGGCTACACCTCC. The chain joins TRBV9 to TRBJ1-2, with 7 nucleotides matching TRBD1. Germline lookup yields CDR1 SGDLS and CDR2 YYNGEE. The length of the CDR3 is 16 residues. Unmatched junction bases numbered 10, after V lost 0 bases and J lost 5 bases.